The present entry profiles one T cell receptor (beta chain) with its context. This sample was included in a study of blood T cell repertoires in COVID-19. Overall study context: Nucleic acid was either cDNA or gDNA, and it came from T cells, B-cell-depleted T cells, or PBMCs.

How the authors handled the data: Amplified reference gene primers provided the basis for estimating nucleated cell counts. Sequencing was performed with immunoSEQ multiplex PCR; in TCRdb, only in-frame clones are kept and a portion is missing. V and J calls and clone size are given by that table; D and trimming were obtained from the DNA. The sample lists approximately 210,000 clones, about 90% occurring once. This CDR3 region has 14 residues. V was pared by 5 bases and J by 3 bases, with 10 bases of the junction left unmatched. Germline CDR1 SQVTM, CDR2 ANQGSEA. The clonotype was recovered from a man between 25 and 39 years old with acute or convalescent COVID-19. The sample was peripheral blood. The V and J genes are TRBV29-1 and TRBJ2-7; TRBD1 aligns across 7 bases. This CDR3 reads CSVNLGDSYYEQYF. The CDR3, as DNA: TGCAGCGTTAACCTTGGGGACAGTTACTACGAGCAGTACTTC.